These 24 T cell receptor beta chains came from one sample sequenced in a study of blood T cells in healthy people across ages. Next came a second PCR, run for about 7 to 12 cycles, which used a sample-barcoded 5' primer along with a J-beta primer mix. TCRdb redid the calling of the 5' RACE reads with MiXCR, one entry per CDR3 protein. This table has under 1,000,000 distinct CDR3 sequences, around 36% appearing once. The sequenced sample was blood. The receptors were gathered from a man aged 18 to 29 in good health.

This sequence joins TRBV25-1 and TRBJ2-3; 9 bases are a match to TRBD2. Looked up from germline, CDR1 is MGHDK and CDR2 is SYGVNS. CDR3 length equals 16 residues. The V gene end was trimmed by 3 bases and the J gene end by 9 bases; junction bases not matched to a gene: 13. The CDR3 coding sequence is TGTGCCAGCAGTGAGGGGGTAGCGGGGGCCTTGAGCACGCAGTATTTT. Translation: CASSEGVAGALSTQYF. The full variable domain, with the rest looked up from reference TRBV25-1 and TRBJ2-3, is EADIYQTPRYLVIGTGKKITLECSQTMGHDKMYWYQQDPGMELHLIHYSYGVNSTEKGDLSSESTVSRIRTEHFPLTLESARPSHTSQYLCASSEGVAGALSTQYFGPGTRLTVL.

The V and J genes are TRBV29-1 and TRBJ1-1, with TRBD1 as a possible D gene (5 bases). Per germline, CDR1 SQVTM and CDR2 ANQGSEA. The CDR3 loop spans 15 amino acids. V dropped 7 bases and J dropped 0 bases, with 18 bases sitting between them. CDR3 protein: CSARRDSRLNTEAFF. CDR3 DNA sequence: TGCAGCGCACGCCGGGACTCGAGGTTGAACACTGAAGCTTTCTTT.

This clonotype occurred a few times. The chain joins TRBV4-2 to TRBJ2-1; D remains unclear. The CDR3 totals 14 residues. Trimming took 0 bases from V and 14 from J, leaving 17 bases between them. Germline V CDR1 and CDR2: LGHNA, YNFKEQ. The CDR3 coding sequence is TGTGCCAGCAGCCAAGATAGGGATCTTCCTGGGGAGTTCTTC. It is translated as CASSQDRDLPGEFF.

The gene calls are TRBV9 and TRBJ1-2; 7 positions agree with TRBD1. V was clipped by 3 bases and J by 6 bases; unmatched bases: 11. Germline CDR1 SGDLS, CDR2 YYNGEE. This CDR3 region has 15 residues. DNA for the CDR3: TGTGCCAGCAGCGGCCGGGACAGCCACTCTCATGGCTACACCTTC. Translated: CASSGRDSHSHGYTF.

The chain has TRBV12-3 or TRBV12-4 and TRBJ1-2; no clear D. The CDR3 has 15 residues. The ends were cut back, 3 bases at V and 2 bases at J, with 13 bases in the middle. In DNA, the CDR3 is TGTGCCAGCAGTTTGGGGTACATCCTAAACTATGGCTACACCTTC. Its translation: CASSLGYILNYGYTF.

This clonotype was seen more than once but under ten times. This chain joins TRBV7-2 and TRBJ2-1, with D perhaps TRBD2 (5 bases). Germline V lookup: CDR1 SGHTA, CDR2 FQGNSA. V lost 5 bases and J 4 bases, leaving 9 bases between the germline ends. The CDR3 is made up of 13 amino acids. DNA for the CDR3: TGTGCCAGCAGCGTGGACTTTTACAATGAGCAGTTCTTC. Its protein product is CASSVDFYNEQFF.

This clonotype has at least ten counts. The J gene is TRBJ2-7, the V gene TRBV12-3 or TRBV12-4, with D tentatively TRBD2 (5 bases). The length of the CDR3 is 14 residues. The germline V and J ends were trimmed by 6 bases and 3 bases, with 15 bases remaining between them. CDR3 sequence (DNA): TGTGCCAGCAGCGTAAACGGACTCATCTACGAGCAGTACTTC. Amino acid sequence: CASSVNGLIYEQYF.

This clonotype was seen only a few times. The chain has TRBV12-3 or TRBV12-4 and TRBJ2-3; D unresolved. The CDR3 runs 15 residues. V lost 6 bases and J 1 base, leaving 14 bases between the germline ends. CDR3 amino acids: CASSVRVGGTDTQYF. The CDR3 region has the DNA TGTGCCAGCAGCGTCCGAGTCGGTGGCACAGATACGCAGTATTTT.

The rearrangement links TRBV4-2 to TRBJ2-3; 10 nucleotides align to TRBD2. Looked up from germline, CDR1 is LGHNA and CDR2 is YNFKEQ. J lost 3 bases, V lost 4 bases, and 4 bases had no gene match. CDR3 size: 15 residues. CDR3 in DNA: TGTGCCAGCAGCCGAGTAGCGGGGGGTACAGATACGCAGTATTTT. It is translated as CASSRVAGGTDTQYF.

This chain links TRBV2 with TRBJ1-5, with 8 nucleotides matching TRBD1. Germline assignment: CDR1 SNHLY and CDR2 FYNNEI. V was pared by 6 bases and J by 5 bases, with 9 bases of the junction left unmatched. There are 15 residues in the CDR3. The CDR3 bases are TGTGCCAGCAGAGGACAGGGAGTAGCTCATCAGCCCCAGCATTTT. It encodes CASRGQGVAHQPQHF.

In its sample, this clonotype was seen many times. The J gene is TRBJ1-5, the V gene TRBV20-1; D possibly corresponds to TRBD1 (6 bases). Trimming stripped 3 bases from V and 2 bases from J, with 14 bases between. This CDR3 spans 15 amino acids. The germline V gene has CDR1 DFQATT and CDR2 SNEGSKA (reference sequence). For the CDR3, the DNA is TGCAGTGCTAGTAGGGGGGCAGGGGGCAATCAGCCCCAGCATTTT. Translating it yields CSASRGAGGNQPQHF.

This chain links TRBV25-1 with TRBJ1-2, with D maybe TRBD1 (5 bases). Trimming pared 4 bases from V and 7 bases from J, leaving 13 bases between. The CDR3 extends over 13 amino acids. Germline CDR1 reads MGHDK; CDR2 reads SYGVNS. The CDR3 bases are TGTGCCAGCAGTGCTCCGGGACCCTGTGGCTACACCTTC. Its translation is CASSAPGPCGYTF.

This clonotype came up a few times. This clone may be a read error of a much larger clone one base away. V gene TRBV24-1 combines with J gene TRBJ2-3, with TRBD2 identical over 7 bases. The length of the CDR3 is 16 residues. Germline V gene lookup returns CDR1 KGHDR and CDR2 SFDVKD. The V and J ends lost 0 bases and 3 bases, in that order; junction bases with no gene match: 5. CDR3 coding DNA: TGTGCCACCAGTGATTTGACTTTGGGGGGGACAGATACGCAGTATTTT. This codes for CATSDLTLGGTDTQYF.

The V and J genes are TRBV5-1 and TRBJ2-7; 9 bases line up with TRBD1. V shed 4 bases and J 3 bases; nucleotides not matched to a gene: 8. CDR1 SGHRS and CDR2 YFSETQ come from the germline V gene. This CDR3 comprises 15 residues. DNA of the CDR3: TGCGCCAGCAGCCTGGGACAGGGATCCTTCTACGAGCAGTACTTC. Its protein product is CASSLGQGSFYEQYF.

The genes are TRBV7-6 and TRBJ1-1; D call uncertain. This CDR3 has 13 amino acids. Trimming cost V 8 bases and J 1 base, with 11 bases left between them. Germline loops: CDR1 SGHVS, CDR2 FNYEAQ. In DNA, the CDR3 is TGTGCCAGCGGCCAGAGCCAGAACACTGAAGCTTTCTTT. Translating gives CASGQSQNTEAFF.

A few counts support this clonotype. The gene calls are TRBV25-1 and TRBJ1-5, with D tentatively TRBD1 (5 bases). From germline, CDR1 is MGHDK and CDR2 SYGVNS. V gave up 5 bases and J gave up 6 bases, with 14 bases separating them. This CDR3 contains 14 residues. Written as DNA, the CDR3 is TGTGCCAGCAGTCCCTGGGGGACCGGTCAGCCCCAGCATTTT. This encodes CASSPWGTGQPQHF. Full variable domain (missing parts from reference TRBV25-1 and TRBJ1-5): EADIYQTPRYLVIGTGKKITLECSQTMGHDKMYWYQQDPGMELHLIHYSYGVNSTEKGDLSSESTVSRIRTEHFPLTLESARPSHTSQYLCASSPWGTGQPQHFGDGTRLSIL.

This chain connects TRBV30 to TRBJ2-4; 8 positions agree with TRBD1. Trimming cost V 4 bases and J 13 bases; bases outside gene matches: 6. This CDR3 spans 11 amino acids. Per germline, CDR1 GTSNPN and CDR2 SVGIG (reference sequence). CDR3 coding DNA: TGTGCCTGGACAGGGGGCAATGAGCAGTACTTC. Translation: CAWTGGNEQYF.

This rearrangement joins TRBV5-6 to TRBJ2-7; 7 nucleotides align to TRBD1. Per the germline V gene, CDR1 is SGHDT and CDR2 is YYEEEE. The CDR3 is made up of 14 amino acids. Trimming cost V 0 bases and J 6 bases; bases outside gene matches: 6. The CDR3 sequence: CASSLVRGLGEQYF. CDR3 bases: TGTGCCAGCAGCTTGGTGAGGGGGCTAGGCGAGCAGTACTTC.

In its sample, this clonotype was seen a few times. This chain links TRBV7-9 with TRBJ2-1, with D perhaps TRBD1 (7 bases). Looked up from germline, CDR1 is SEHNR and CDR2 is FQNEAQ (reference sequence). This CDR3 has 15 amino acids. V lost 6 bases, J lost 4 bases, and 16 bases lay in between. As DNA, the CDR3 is TGTGCCAGCAGACCAGGGGGGACAGTATACAATGAGCAGTTCTTC. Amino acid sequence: CASRPGGTVYNEQFF.

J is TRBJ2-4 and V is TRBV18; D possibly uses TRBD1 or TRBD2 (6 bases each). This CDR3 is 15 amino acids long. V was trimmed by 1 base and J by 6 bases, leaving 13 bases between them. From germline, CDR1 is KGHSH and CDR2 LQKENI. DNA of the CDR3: TGTGCCAGCTCACCACTGCCGGGGGCAGGAAACATTCAGTACTTC. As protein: CASSPLPGAGNIQYF.

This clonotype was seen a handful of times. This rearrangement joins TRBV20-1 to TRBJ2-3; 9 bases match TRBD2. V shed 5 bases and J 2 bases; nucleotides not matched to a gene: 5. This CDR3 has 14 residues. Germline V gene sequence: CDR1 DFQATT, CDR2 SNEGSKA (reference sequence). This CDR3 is CSAPRTSATDTQYF. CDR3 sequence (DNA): TGCAGTGCTCCCCGGACTAGCGCCACAGATACGCAGTATTTT.

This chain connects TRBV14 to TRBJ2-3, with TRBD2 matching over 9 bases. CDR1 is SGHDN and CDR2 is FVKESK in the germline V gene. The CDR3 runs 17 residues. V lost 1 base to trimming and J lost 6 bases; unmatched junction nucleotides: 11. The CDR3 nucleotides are TGTGCCAGCAGCCAAGCGGCCACTAGCGGGCTAGCGGATACGCAGTATTTT. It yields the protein CASSQAATSGLADTQYF.

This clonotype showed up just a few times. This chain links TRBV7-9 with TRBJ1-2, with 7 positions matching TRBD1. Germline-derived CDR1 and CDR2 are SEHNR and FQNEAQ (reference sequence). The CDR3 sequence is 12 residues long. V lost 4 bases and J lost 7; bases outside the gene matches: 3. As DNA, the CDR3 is TGTGCCAGCAGCTATGGGGACAGTGGCTACACCTTC. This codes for CASSYGDSGYTF.

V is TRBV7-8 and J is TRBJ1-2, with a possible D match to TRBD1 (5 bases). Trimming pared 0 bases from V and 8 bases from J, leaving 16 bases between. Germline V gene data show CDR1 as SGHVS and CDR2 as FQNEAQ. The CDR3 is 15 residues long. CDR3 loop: CASSLAAGAAAGYTF. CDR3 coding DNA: TGTGCCAGCAGCTTAGCTGCCGGGGCCGCTGCCGGCTACACCTTC.